This is a list of T cell receptor beta chains from one sample in a study of post-analysis software for immune sequencing data. TCRdb re-analysed the PCR reads in MiXCR, keeping a single row per CDR3 protein. The profile shows some 700,000 distinct CDR3 sequences, approximately 59% of them singletons. Material: blood. Every receptor here comes from a girl aged 2 to 10 with multiple sclerosis. CDR3s leave out the opening cysteine and the closing phenylalanine or tryptophan. Fields, in order: CDR3 protein, J gene, CDR3 length, clone size, V gene. The size of a clone is reported for some rows only, either as once, few or many, or as a class for expanded clones.

cdr3_aa: SVGGPKRAF; j_call: TRBJ1-1; cdr3_length: 9; clone_size: few; v_call: TRBV29-1
cdr3_aa: ASSEYGEQPQH; j_call: TRBJ1-5; cdr3_length: 11; clone_size: NA; v_call: TRBV2
cdr3_aa: SARDRYREEQY; j_call: TRBJ2-7; cdr3_length: 11; clone_size: few; v_call: TRBV20-1
cdr3_aa: SVRRGGYNEQF; j_call: TRBJ2-1; cdr3_length: 11; clone_size: few; v_call: TRBV29-1
cdr3_aa: ASSPSGGSTDTQY; j_call: TRBJ2-3; cdr3_length: 13; clone_size: NA; v_call: TRBV6-5
cdr3_aa: ASSHQVPGLQPDQETQY; j_call: NA; cdr3_length: 17; clone_size: NA; v_call: TRBV3-1
cdr3_aa: ASKEGQSTDTQY; j_call: TRBJ2-3; cdr3_length: 12; clone_size: NA; v_call: TRBV5-1
cdr3_aa: ASMGGGAGNQPQH; j_call: TRBJ1-5; cdr3_length: 13; clone_size: NA; v_call: TRBV2
cdr3_aa: ASRDGTGVTEAF; j_call: TRBJ1-1; cdr3_length: 12; clone_size: NA; v_call: TRBV5-1
cdr3_aa: AISEAGGSTDTQY; j_call: TRBJ2-3; cdr3_length: 13; clone_size: NA; v_call: TRBV10-3
cdr3_aa: SARDDLGPSSYNEQF; j_call: TRBJ2-1; cdr3_length: 15; clone_size: NA; v_call: TRBV20-1
cdr3_aa: ASSEFAKQETQY; j_call: TRBJ2-5; cdr3_length: 12; clone_size: NA; v_call: TRBV2
cdr3_aa: ASARGAQETQY; j_call: TRBJ2-5; cdr3_length: 11; clone_size: few; v_call: TRBV25-1
cdr3_aa: ASRVGQGNSPLH; j_call: TRBJ1-6; cdr3_length: 12; clone_size: once; v_call: TRBV12-3/TRBV12-4
cdr3_aa: ATRGEDNEQF; j_call: TRBJ2-1; cdr3_length: 10; clone_size: few; v_call: TRBV11-3
cdr3_aa: ASSPITGDGTTDTQY; j_call: TRBJ2-3; cdr3_length: 15; clone_size: few; v_call: TRBV4-2
cdr3_aa: ASSLGLTRGPLH; j_call: TRBJ1-6; cdr3_length: 12; clone_size: NA; v_call: TRBV7-9
cdr3_aa: ASSLRGSSYNSPLH; j_call: TRBJ1-6; cdr3_length: 14; clone_size: NA; v_call: TRBV7-6
cdr3_aa: ASSSQTGAYEQY; j_call: TRBJ2-7; cdr3_length: 12; clone_size: NA; v_call: TRBV27
cdr3_aa: ASSESQNNEQF; j_call: TRBJ2-1; cdr3_length: 11; clone_size: NA; v_call: TRBV6-1
cdr3_aa: ASSPWGPTEAF; j_call: TRBJ1-1; cdr3_length: 11; clone_size: few; v_call: TRBV6-6
cdr3_aa: ASSCGSQTYEQY; j_call: TRBJ2-7; cdr3_length: 12; clone_size: NA; v_call: TRBV5-1
cdr3_aa: ASSLEPGQLGTEAF; j_call: TRBJ1-1; cdr3_length: 14; clone_size: NA; v_call: TRBV7-8
cdr3_aa: ASRLGQGTYNEQF; j_call: TRBJ2-1; cdr3_length: 13; clone_size: NA; v_call: TRBV6-6
cdr3_aa: ATSSGQSTINYGYT; j_call: TRBJ1-2; cdr3_length: 14; clone_size: NA; v_call: TRBV15
cdr3_aa: ASTKSGPGRMNTEAF; j_call: TRBJ1-1; cdr3_length: 15; clone_size: NA; v_call: TRBV6-2/TRBV6-3
cdr3_aa: ASSWGGPTIYEQY; j_call: TRBJ2-7; cdr3_length: 13; clone_size: NA; v_call: TRBV5-5
cdr3_aa: SARASLNEQF; j_call: TRBJ2-1; cdr3_length: 10; clone_size: NA; v_call: TRBV20-1
cdr3_aa: ASSFTGGNSPLH; j_call: TRBJ1-6; cdr3_length: 12; clone_size: few; v_call: TRBV7-9
cdr3_aa: SVWDRDSYGYT; j_call: TRBJ1-2; cdr3_length: 11; clone_size: NA; v_call: TRBV29-1
cdr3_aa: ASSLVGIGAEAF; j_call: TRBJ1-1; cdr3_length: 12; clone_size: NA; v_call: TRBV5-1
cdr3_aa: ASSLVQGEQF; j_call: TRBJ2-1; cdr3_length: 10; clone_size: NA; v_call: TRBV7-9
cdr3_aa: ASSQEEVGRGQETQY; j_call: TRBJ2-5; cdr3_length: 15; clone_size: NA; v_call: TRBV4-1
cdr3_aa: ASSLVETSQETQY; j_call: TRBJ2-5; cdr3_length: 13; clone_size: NA; v_call: TRBV7-8
cdr3_aa: ASSLGQDTRNMNTEAF; j_call: TRBJ1-1; cdr3_length: 16; clone_size: NA; v_call: TRBV5-1
cdr3_aa: ASSAPGSEQF; j_call: TRBJ2-1; cdr3_length: 10; clone_size: few; v_call: TRBV6-6
cdr3_aa: ASSWERGVYEQY; j_call: TRBJ2-7; cdr3_length: 12; clone_size: NA; v_call: TRBV7-9
cdr3_aa: SAGPDREYEQY; j_call: TRBJ2-7; cdr3_length: 11; clone_size: NA; v_call: TRBV20-1
cdr3_aa: SARVAGAETQY; j_call: TRBJ2-5; cdr3_length: 11; clone_size: NA; v_call: TRBV20-1
cdr3_aa: ASSLLAGVTDTQY; j_call: TRBJ2-3; cdr3_length: 13; clone_size: few; v_call: TRBV6-2/TRBV6-3
cdr3_aa: ASSWTSITDTQY; j_call: TRBJ2-3; cdr3_length: 12; clone_size: NA; v_call: TRBV7-9
cdr3_aa: AISESLHPGTGPPELF; j_call: TRBJ1-4; cdr3_length: 16; clone_size: NA; v_call: TRBV10-3
cdr3_aa: ASRTDRGDSGELF; j_call: TRBJ2-2; cdr3_length: 13; clone_size: NA; v_call: TRBV7-2
cdr3_aa: SANPGPSYNEQF; j_call: TRBJ2-1; cdr3_length: 12; clone_size: few; v_call: TRBV20-1
cdr3_aa: ASSQTGTGYSYEQY; j_call: TRBJ2-7; cdr3_length: 14; clone_size: NA; v_call: TRBV7-9
cdr3_aa: ASSLAIGTGGYEQY; j_call: TRBJ2-7; cdr3_length: 14; clone_size: NA; v_call: TRBV5-1
cdr3_aa: ASRTGKRGSVEQY; j_call: TRBJ2-7; cdr3_length: 13; clone_size: NA; v_call: TRBV6-5
cdr3_aa: ASSRLAGEQTETQY; j_call: TRBJ2-5; cdr3_length: 14; clone_size: NA; v_call: TRBV5-1
cdr3_aa: SASRGGGQGRSYEQY; j_call: NA; cdr3_length: 15; clone_size: NA; v_call: TRBV20-1
cdr3_aa: ASSLARGGQDTQY; j_call: TRBJ2-3; cdr3_length: 13; clone_size: few; v_call: TRBV5-1
cdr3_aa: ASSLFDRLRGYT; j_call: TRBJ1-2; cdr3_length: 12; clone_size: NA; v_call: TRBV5-6
cdr3_aa: ASSPHRSLQETQY; j_call: TRBJ2-5; cdr3_length: 13; clone_size: NA; v_call: TRBV5-1
cdr3_aa: ASTWDGTYGYT; j_call: TRBJ1-2; cdr3_length: 11; clone_size: once; v_call: TRBV2
cdr3_aa: ASTRASGYSSSYNEQF; j_call: TRBJ2-1; cdr3_length: 16; clone_size: NA; v_call: TRBV10-1
cdr3_aa: ASSDAPGLIVDTQY; j_call: TRBJ2-3; cdr3_length: 14; clone_size: NA; v_call: TRBV7-2
cdr3_aa: ASSLSTLEGTVPLLTDTQY; j_call: TRBJ2-3; cdr3_length: 19; clone_size: NA; v_call: TRBV4-1